This is a list of T cell receptor beta chains from one sample in a study of cytomegalovirus exposure and HLA in healthy donors. Using immunoSEQ multiplex PCR, the repertoire was profiled, and TCRdb retains in-frame clones only, with some absent. The table shows 50,000 to 70,000 clones, with around 80% occurring only once. The material sequenced was PBMCs. The origin of the receptors is a male donor in good health and CMV-seronegative. Each CDR3 is given with its conserved first and last residue. The D gene is left open where the match is weak. Clone size is given for some rows only: seen once, a few or many times, or a class if the clone is expanded.

CDR3 | J | size | V | D
CASRDRGVPLHF | TRBJ1-6 | - | TRBV19 | -
CASSSMGTSGETQYF | TRBJ2-5 | - | TRBV5-4 | TRBD2
CASSPYEAGRRSYEQYF | TRBJ2-7 | - | TRBV5-1 | -
CASSQKGGAYNEQFF | TRBJ2-1 | - | TRBV11-2 | -
CAISESPSDRADTQYF | TRBJ2-3 | once | TRBV10-3 | -
CASSTLPEGNTEAFF | TRBJ1-1 | - | TRBV19 | -
CASSVDPAGPDTQYF | TRBJ2-3 | - | TRBV9 | -
CAISDVNTDYGYTF | TRBJ1-2 | - | TRBV10-3 | -
CASSPGTGAGSTEAFF | TRBJ1-1 | - | TRBV7-2 | TRBD1
CASSLSLGQSDTQYF | TRBJ2-3 | - | TRBV5-1 | -
CASSFRSGEQYF | TRBJ2-7 | - | TRBV4-2 | TRBD2
CASSLSGGGAQYF | TRBJ2-5 | - | TRBV7-3 | TRBD2
CASSLGGGHTDTQYF | TRBJ2-3 | - | TRBV7-8 | TRBD2
CASSLDQGADTEAFF | TRBJ1-1 | - | TRBV5-6 | TRBD1
CASSVDSGGTAYEQYF | TRBJ2-7 | - | TRBV7-2 | TRBD2
CASSLSTAGITDTQYF | TRBJ2-3 | - | TRBV27 | -
CASSLDRLAGSGDTQYF | TRBJ2-3 | few | TRBV11-2 | TRBD2
CASSLPGGSSTDTQYF | TRBJ2-3 | - | TRBV6-6 | TRBD2
CASSQEGRGTSGFEQFF | TRBJ2-1 | - | TRBV4-3 | TRBD2
CASSRPTSGGAGTLNEQFF | TRBJ2-1 | - | TRBV5-4 | TRBD2
CASSQRQAYGYTF | TRBJ1-2 | - | TRBV7-8 | -
CASSAPHNEQFF | TRBJ2-1 | - | TRBV4-2 | -
CASSVDRGNQPQHF | TRBJ1-5 | - | TRBV11-2 | TRBD1
CASSDRGQETQYF | TRBJ2-5 | - | TRBV11-2 | TRBD1
CASSLVGGSNQPQHF | TRBJ1-5 | - | TRBV7-2 | -
CASSLVRGNGYTF | TRBJ1-2 | - | TRBV7-2 | -
CSVGGREAFF | TRBJ1-1 | - | TRBV29-1 | -
CASRRGQGTEAFF | TRBJ1-1 | - | TRBV5-1 | TRBD1
CASSLLSAEQYF | - | - | TRBV7-9 | -
CASSWTSGNTGELFF | TRBJ2-2 | - | TRBV7-9 | TRBD2
CASRPPEADTQYF | TRBJ2-3 | - | TRBV2 | -